These T cell receptor beta chains were read from a single sample in a study of vaccination effects on CD4 cells after COVID-19. Assay: immunoSEQ multiplex PCR; the TCRdb copy retains only in-frame clones and omits some. The data show approximately 30,000 clones, 80% to 90% seen once. No antigen is known for these receptors. Sequencing used CD4+ T cells from PBMCs cultured with HCoV-NL63 spike peptides, obtained after COVID-19 vaccination. These receptors all stem from a human donor who received a COVID-19 vaccine. Some clones in this sample may be carry-over from other donors' samples. CDR3s include the opening cysteine and the closing phenylalanine or tryptophan. D genes are given only for firm matches. Some rows mark clone size as missing; the rest say once, few, many or name a class of expanded clone.

J,D,V,size,DNA,CDR3
TRBJ1-4,TRBD1,TRBV27,-,TGTGCCAGCCGTGGTCGGGACAGGGGTCCCCGAAAACTGTTTTTT,CASRGRDRGPRKLFF
TRBJ2-5,-,TRBV25-1,-,TGTGCCAGCAGTGAGATCTTCGGACTCCAAGAGACCCAGTACTTC,CASSEIFGLQETQYF
TRBJ2-4,TRBD2,TRBV11-3,-,TGTGCCGGCTATATTAGCGGGGGATTTCCCAAAAACATTCAGTACTTC,CAGYISGGFPKNIQYF
TRBJ2-1,TRBD2,TRBV24-1,-,TGTGCCACCAGTGATCCCTCGACTAGCGGGGGGACCTACAATGAGCAGTTCTTC,CATSDPSTSGGTYNEQFF
TRBJ2-5,TRBD2,TRBV30,-,TGTGCCTGGCCCCATTATAGCGGGGGGGCAAGAGAGACCCAGTACTTC,CAWPHYSGGARETQYF
TRBJ1-3,-,TRBV28,-,TGTGCCAGCAGCTCTTCCGTGGTGGGAAACACCATATATTTT,CASSSSVVGNTIYF
TRBJ2-5,TRBD1,TRBV29-1,-,TGCAGCGTTGAGGACAGGCCAGAGACCCAGTACTTC,CSVEDRPETQYF
TRBJ1-3,-,TRBV5-4,-,TGTGCCAGCAGCACGTCAGGGGTTGAAAACACCATATATTTT,CASSTSGVENTIYF
TRBJ2-6,-,TRBV4-3,-,TGCGCCAGCAGCCAAGCAGCAGGAGCTAACTCTGGGGCCAACGTCCTGACTTTC,CASSQAAGANSGANVLTF
TRBJ1-1,-,TRBV2,-,TGTGCCAGCACGGCTATCACTGAAGCTTTCTTT,CASTAITEAFF
TRBJ2-1,TRBD2,TRBV7-3,once,TGTGCCAGCAGCTCAGGGACTAGTCCCTTTGGCGACAATGAGCAGTTCTTC,CASSSGTSPFGDNEQFF
TRBJ2-3,-,TRBV6-2/TRBV6-3,-,TGTGCCAGCAGTTACAGGTGGGCTAGCACAGATACGCAGTATTTT,CASSYRWASTDTQYF
TRBJ1-1,-,TRBV18,-,TGTGCCAGCTCACTTGCCTCAGGGATTTCTGAAGCTTTCTTT,CASSLASGISEAFF
TRBJ2-3,TRBD2,TRBV5-5,once,TGTGCCAGCAGCCCACTAGCGGCTAGCACAGATACGCAGTATTTT,CASSPLAASTDTQYF
TRBJ1-1,-,TRBV19,-,TGTGCCAGTAGCAGAGCCAATTTTAAGCAGAACACTGAAGCTTTCTTT,CASSRANFKQNTEAFF
TRBJ1-1,-,TRBV5-1,-,TGCGCCAGCATGAAGAGCACGGACACTGAAGCTTTCTTT,CASMKSTDTEAFF
TRBJ1-5,TRBD1,TRBV28,-,TGTGCCAGCAGTTTAGGGACAGGGAATCAGCCCCAGCATTTT,CASSLGTGNQPQHF
TRBJ2-3,TRBD1,TRBV6-6,-,TGTGCCAGCGGGGGACAGGTTGGAGATACGCAGTATTTT,CASGGQVGDTQYF
TRBJ1-5,-,TRBV12-3/TRBV12-4,-,TGTGCCAGCAGTTTAAAGGGATATCAGCCCCAGCATTTT,CASSLKGYQPQHF
TRBJ1-1,-,TRBV7-9,-,TGTGCCAGCAGCTTAGGTGGGGTGAACACTGAAGCTTTCTTT,CASSLGGVNTEAFF
TRBJ1-3,-,TRBV7-9,-,TGTGCCAGCAGCTCCTTAGCGGAGGCTGGAAACACCATATATTTT,CASSSLAEAGNTIYF
TRBJ2-5,-,TRBV24-1,-,TGTGCCACCAGTGAACAGGGCTGGGAGACCCAGTACTTC,CATSEQGWETQYF
TRBJ1-5,-,TRBV19,-,TGTGCCAGTAGTCGGGGGGGTCATAGCAATCAGCCCCAGCATTTT,CASSRGGHSNQPQHF
TRBJ1-5,-,TRBV6-1,few,TGTGCCAGCAGTGAACAGGGGTCGGGTAGCAATCAGCCCCAGCATTTT,CASSEQGSGSNQPQHF